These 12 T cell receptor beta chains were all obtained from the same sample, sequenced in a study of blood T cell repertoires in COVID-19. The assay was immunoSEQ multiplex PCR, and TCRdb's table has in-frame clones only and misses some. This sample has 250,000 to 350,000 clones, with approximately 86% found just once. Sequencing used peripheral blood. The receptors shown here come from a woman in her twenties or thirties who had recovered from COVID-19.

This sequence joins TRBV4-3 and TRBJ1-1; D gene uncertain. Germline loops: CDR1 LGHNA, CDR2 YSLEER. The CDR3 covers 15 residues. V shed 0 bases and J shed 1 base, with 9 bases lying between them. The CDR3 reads CASSQDLAANTEAFF. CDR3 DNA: TGCGCCAGCAGCCAAGATCTAGCCGCGAACACTGAAGCTTTCTTT.

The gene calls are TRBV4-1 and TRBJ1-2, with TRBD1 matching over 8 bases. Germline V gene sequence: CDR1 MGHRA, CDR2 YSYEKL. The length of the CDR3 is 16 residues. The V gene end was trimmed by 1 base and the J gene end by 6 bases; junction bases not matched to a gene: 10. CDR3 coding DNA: TGCGCCAGCAGCCAAGGGATCCGGGACAGGCCCAATGGCTACACCTTC. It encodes CASSQGIRDRPNGYTF.

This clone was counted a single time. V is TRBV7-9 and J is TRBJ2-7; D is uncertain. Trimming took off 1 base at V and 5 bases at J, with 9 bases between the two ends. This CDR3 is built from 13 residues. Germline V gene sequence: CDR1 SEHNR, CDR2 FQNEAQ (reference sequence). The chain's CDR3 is CASSLEVRDEQYF. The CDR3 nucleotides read TGTGCCAGCAGCTTAGAGGTACGGGACGAGCAGTACTTC.

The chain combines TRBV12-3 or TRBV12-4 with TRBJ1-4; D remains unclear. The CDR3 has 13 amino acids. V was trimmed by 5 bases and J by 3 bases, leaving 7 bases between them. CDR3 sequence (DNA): TGTGCCAGCAGTCCCCGGGCTAATGAAAAACTGTTTTTT. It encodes CASSPRANEKLFF.

In DNA form, the CDR3 reads TGTGCCAGCAGTTACTCGACAGGGGCCCCTCTTGGAAAACTGTTTTTT. Its translation: CASSYSTGAPLGKLFF. The chain combines TRBV6-2 or TRBV6-3 with TRBJ1-4; TRBD1 matches 8 bases. V lost 0 bases, J lost 10 bases, and 10 bases stayed unmatched. From germline, CDR1 is MNHEY and CDR2 SVGEGT. The CDR3 has 16 residues.

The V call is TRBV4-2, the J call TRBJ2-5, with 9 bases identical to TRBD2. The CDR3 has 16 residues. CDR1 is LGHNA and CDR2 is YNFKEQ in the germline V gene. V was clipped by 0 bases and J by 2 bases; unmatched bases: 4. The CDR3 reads CASSQDPSGIQETQYF. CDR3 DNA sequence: TGTGCCAGCAGCCAAGACCCTAGCGGGATTCAAGAGACCCAGTACTTC.

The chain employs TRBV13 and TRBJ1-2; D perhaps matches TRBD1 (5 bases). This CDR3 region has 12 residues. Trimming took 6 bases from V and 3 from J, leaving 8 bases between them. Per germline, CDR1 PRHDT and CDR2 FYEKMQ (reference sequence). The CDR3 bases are TGTGCCAGCAGTGGGGGGTACTATGGCTACACCTTC. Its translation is CASSGGYYGYTF. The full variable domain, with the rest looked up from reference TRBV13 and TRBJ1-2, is AAGVIQSPRHLIKEKRETATLKCYPIPRHDTVYWYQQGPGQDPQFLISFYEKMQSDKGSIPDRFSAQQFSDYHSELNMSSLELGDSALYFCASSGGYYGYTFGSGTRLTVV.

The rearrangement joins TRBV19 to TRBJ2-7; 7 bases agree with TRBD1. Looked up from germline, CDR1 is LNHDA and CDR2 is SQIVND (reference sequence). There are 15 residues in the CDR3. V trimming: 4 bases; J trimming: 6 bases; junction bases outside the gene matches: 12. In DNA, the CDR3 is TGTGCCAGTAGTACTCGGACAGGCCGCGCGTTCGAGCAGTACTTC. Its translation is CASSTRTGRAFEQYF.

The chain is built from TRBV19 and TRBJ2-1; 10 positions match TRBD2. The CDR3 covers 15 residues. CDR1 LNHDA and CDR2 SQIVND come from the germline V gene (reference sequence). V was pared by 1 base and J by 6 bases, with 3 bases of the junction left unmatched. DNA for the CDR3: TGTGCCAGTAGTATAGGAACTAGCGGGGTCAATGAGCAGTTCTTC. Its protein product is CASSIGTSGVNEQFF.

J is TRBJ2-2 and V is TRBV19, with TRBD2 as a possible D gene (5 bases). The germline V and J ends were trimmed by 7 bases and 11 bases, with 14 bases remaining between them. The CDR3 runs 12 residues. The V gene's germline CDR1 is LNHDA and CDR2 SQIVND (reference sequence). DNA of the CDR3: TGTGCCAGTACCAATGGAGCGGTTGAGCTGTTTTTT. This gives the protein CASTNGAVELFF.

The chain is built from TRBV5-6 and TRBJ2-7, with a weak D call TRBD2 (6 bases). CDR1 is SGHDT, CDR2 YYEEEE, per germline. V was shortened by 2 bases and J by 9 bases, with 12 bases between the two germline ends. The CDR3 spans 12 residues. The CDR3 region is CASSFKGLRQYF. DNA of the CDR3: TGTGCCAGCAGCTTCAAGGGACTTCGGCAGTACTTC.

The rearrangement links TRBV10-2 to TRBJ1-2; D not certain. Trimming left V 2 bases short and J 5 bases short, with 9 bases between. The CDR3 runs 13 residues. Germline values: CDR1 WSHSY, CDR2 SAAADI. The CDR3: CASSESQMYGYTF. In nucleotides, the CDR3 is TGCGCCAGCAGTGAGAGTCAGATGTATGGCTACACCTTC.